Listed below are T cell receptor beta chains from one sample, sequenced in a study of shared clonotypes between healthy human individuals. Data came from immunoSEQ multiplex PCR; TCRdb stores just in-frame clones and leaves some out. This sample carries under 2,000,000 clones, approximately 95% of them seen once, and the ten largest clones take roughly 1%. Sequenced input: naive CD8+ T cells sorted from blood. These receptor sequences come from a young man in good health. Both conserved end residues are part of each CDR3. D genes are given only for firm matches. Size is stated for part of the rows, as once, few or many counts, or as a class when the clone is expanded.

length	size	D	V	J	DNA	CDR3
15	NA	NA	TRBV5-1	TRBJ2-5	TGCGCCAGCAGTTTGAGGGGGAGGGCCGCGGAGACCCAGTACTTC	CASSLRGRAAETQYF
14	NA	NA	TRBV4-1	TRBJ2-1	TGCGCCAGCAGCCAAGGGATTGCCTACAATGAGCAGTTCTTC	CASSQGIAYNEQFF
14	NA	NA	TRBV19	TRBJ1-4	TGTGCCAGTAGGGTATGGGGCTCCGATGAAAAACTGTTTTTT	CASRVWGSDEKLFF
15	NA	NA	TRBV28	TRBJ1-5	TGTGCCAGCAGTTTTATGAGGGTTTCGAATCAGCCCCAGCATTTT	CASSFMRVSNQPQHF
19	once	TRBD2	TRBV2	TRBJ2-2	TGTGCCAGCCTGCACCCGGGACTAGCGGGGGGGCTGAACACCGGGGAGCTGTTTTTT	CASLHPGLAGGLNTGELFF
17	NA	TRBD1	TRBV4-1	TRBJ2-3	TGCGCCAGCAGCCGCCCCGGCACAGGGGGCGACACAGATACGCAGTATTTT	CASSRPGTGGDTDTQYF
14	NA	TRBD1	TRBV6-5	TRBJ1-5	TGTGCCAGCAGAGGGGGCTGGGGCAATCAGCCCCAGCATTTT	CASRGGWGNQPQHF
15	NA	TRBD2	TRBV7-8	TRBJ2-5	TGTGCCAGCAGCCTAGTTGCGGGGGGAACAGAGACCCAGTACTTC	CASSLVAGGTETQYF
15	NA	NA	TRBV28	TRBJ1-5	TGTGCCAGCAGCTTGCGGGGGAATAGCAATCAGCCCCAGCATTTT	CASSLRGNSNQPQHF
16	NA	TRBD2	TRBV4-3	TRBJ2-3	TGCGCCAGCAGCCAAGAGTGGACTAGCGACACAGATACGCAGTATTTT	CASSQEWTSDTDTQYF
12	NA	NA	TRBV29-1	TRBJ2-7	TGCAGCGTTGGAGGGAGCTCCTACGAGCAGTACTTC	CSVGGSSYEQYF
17	NA	NA	TRBV4-1	TRBJ1-1	TGCGCCAGCAGCCAAGGGCCTGGGGCTGGGCTGAACACTGAAGCTTTCTTT	CASSQGPGAGLNTEAFF
13	NA	NA	TRBV5-4	TRBJ2-3	TGTGCCAGCAGCTTTGGAAATGGAGATACGCAGTATTTT	CASSFGNGDTQYF
17	once	TRBD2	TRBV5-1	TRBJ2-7	TGCGCCAGCAGCTTTCTCCCAGCGGGGGCGGAAACCTACGAGCAGTACTTC	CASSFLPAGAETYEQYF
14	NA	NA	TRBV5-6	TRBJ2-7	TGTGCCAGCAGCTTGGGGGACGCCCGTATGGAGCAGTACTTC	CASSLGDARMEQYF
13	NA	NA	TRBV5-6	TRBJ2-7	TGTGCCAGCAACCTAGGACGGAGCGGTGAGCAGTACTTC	CASNLGRSGEQYF
12	NA	NA	TRBV28	TRBJ2-3	TGTGCCAGCACCGCGGAGGCGGATACGCAGTATTTT	CASTAEADTQYF
13	NA	NA	TRBV29-1	TRBJ2-5	TGCAGCGTTGAGGGCGGGTACCAGGAGACCCAGTACTTC	CSVEGGYQETQYF
12	NA	NA	TRBV11-2	TRBJ1-4	TGTGCCAGCAGCTTAGATAATGAAAAACTGTTTTTT	CASSLDNEKLFF
17	NA	TRBD2	TRBV13	TRBJ2-1	TGTGCCAGCAGCTTTGGACTAGCGGGGGGGAGCTACAATGAGCAGTTCTTC	CASSFGLAGGSYNEQFF
18	NA	TRBD2	TRBV7-9	TRBJ2-3	TGTGCCAGCATCAAAAGTGAAGGACTAGACTACCGCACAGATACGCAGTATTTT	CASIKSEGLDYRTDTQYF
13	NA	TRBD2	TRBV7-7	TRBJ2-1	TGTGCTAGCAGCTTAGTTGCGGGGGATGAGCAGTTCTTC	CASSLVAGDEQFF
16	NA	TRBD2	TRBV7-2	TRBJ2-3	TGTGCCAGCAGCGGATCTCTAGCGGCGAGCACAGATACGCAGTATTTT	CASSGSLAASTDTQYF
13	once	NA	TRBV10-3	TRBJ1-2	TGTGCCATCAGTGAGTCGAAGTCTTATGGCTACACCTTC	CAISESKSYGYTF
15	NA	NA	TRBV27	TRBJ2-1	TGTGCCAGCAGCCTCCGGGGGGCGACCTACAATGAGCAGTTCTTC	CASSLRGATYNEQFF
15	NA	TRBD2	TRBV28	TRBJ2-7	TGTGCCAGCAGTCCCGGACTAGTGATCTCCTACGAGCAGTACTTC	CASSPGLVISYEQYF